These 2 T cell receptor beta chains came from one sample sequenced in a study of T cells in Graves' hyperthyroidism and ophthalmopathy. Researchers took RNA transcripts and amplified the TCR beta CDR3 regions from them. TCR CDR3 regions were first amplified by RT-PCR with HTBI primers. MiXCR, applied by TCRdb to the multiplex PCR reads, yields one record per CDR3 protein. The table shows about 570,000 distinct CDR3 sequences, with 40% to 55% occurring only once. The source material was peripheral blood or thyroid tissue (not recorded which). Receptor source: an adult woman with Graves' disease, either hyperthyroidism or ophthalmopathy (not recorded which).

This clonotype has ten or more counts. The genes are TRBV14 and TRBJ1-4; D gene uncertain. This CDR3 spans 8 amino acids. CDR1 and CDR2 from the germline V gene are SGHDN and FVKESK. V lost 5 bases, J lost 14 bases, and 3 bases lay in between. This CDR3 is CASSVLFF. CDR3 coding DNA: TGTGCCAGCAGCGTCCTGTTTTTT.

V is TRBV29-1 and J is TRBJ1-3; tentatively, D is TRBD1 (5 bases). The CDR3 sequence is 15 residues long. Trimming removed 3 bases at V and 0 bases at J, with 12 bases between. The V gene's germline CDR1 is SQVTM and CDR2 ANQGSEA. CDR3 nucleotide sequence: TGCAGCGTTGATTCGGTCAGGGTCTCTGGAAACACCATATATTTT. This sequence encodes CSVDSVRVSGNTIYF.